This T cell receptor (beta chain) was sequenced during a study of shared clonotypes between healthy human individuals. All of the donors resided in Nashville, Tennessee, and each was a Caucasian adult. Sequenced by immunoSEQ multiplex PCR; TCRdb stores in-frame clones only, minus some. The sample records 2,500,000 or so clones, 92% being singletons. This CDR3 has 16 amino acids. CDR1 and CDR2 from the germline V gene are SNHLY and FYNNEI. The germline V and J ends were trimmed by 7 bases and 1 base, with 20 bases remaining between them. This clone was recorded only once. The clonotype comes from a man aged 18 to 29 in good health. Some clones in this sample may be carry-over from other donors' samples. The specimen sequenced was naive CD4+ T cells from PBMCs. The subset: CD45RA+ positively selected. The chain has TRBV2 and TRBJ2-7, with D perhaps TRBD2 (7 bases). CDR3 bases: TGTGCCAGCAAAATGACAGCGGGACACCTTTCCTACGAGCAGTACTTC. It translates to CASKMTAGHLSYEQYF.